Below, 30 T cell receptor beta chains from the same sample are listed, as sequenced in a study of blood T cell repertoires in COVID-19. Here immunoSEQ multiplex PCR was the method, and the copy in TCRdb shows in-frame clones only, minus some. The data hold fewer than 65,000 clones, with around 90% observed a single time. Sequencing input: peripheral blood. The receptor set was obtained from a human donor with acute or convalescent COVID-19. The donor label of this sample is uncertain.

The rearrangement links TRBV18 to TRBJ2-1; D is unresolved. Germline V CDR1 and CDR2: KGHSH, LQKENI. Trimming cost V 0 bases and J 1 base, with 10 bases left between them. CDR3 length: 16 amino acids. This chain's CDR3 is CASSPPNGLSYNEQFF. In nucleotides, the CDR3 is TGTGCCAGCTCACCACCCAACGGGTTGTCCTACAATGAGCAGTTCTTC.

This clone was seen a few times. The chain couples TRBV9 to TRBJ1-6; D is uncertain. Trimming removed 0 bases at V and 7 bases at J, with 5 bases between. Per the germline V gene, CDR1 is SGDLS and CDR2 is YYNGEE. The CDR3 covers 13 residues. The CDR3 DNA reads TGTGCCAGCAGCGTAGGTGCGAATTCACCCCTCCACTTT. Translated, it gives CASSVGANSPLHF.

V usage is TRBV6-5 and J usage is TRBJ2-2; D not resolved. Trimming removed 6 bases from V and 0 bases from J, with 11 bases in between. The length of the CDR3 is 15 residues. Germline CDR1 reads MNHEY; CDR2 reads SVGAGI. Here the CDR3 reads CASSALTTNTGELFF. The CDR3 DNA reads TGTGCCAGCAGCGCTTTGACAACGAACACCGGGGAGCTGTTTTTT.

The chain employs TRBV19 and TRBJ1-6, with 7 bases identical to TRBD1. The CDR3 runs to 14 residues. The germline V gene encodes CDR1 LNHDA and CDR2 SQIVND (reference sequence). Trimming removed 8 bases from V and 7 bases from J; junction bases left unmatched: 8. CDR3 sequence (DNA): TGTGCCAGTCTGGGGGGACAGTACAATTCACCCCTCCACTTT. This sequence encodes CASLGGQYNSPLHF.

The V call is TRBV29-1, the J call TRBJ2-1; D unresolved. V gave up 7 bases and J gave up 2 bases, with 21 bases separating them. The CDR3 covers 16 residues. CDR1 is SQVTM and CDR2 is ANQGSEA in the germline V gene. CDR3 loop: CSGYITSETAYNEQFF. In DNA, the CDR3 is TGCAGCGGATATATTACGAGCGAAACCGCCTACAATGAGCAGTTCTTC.

CDR3 nucleotides: TGTGCCTGGGAGCAGGGATCGAACACCGGGGAGCTGTTTTTT. Protein product: CAWEQGSNTGELFF. The genes are TRBV30 and TRBJ2-2; a weak D match, TRBD1 (5 bases). This CDR3 is built from 14 residues. With 5 bases removed from V and 0 bases from J, the gap between germline ends came to 10 bases. The germline V gene has CDR1 GTSNPN and CDR2 SVGIG (reference sequence). Looking up the rest from reference TRBV30 and TRBJ2-2 gives the full variable domain: SQTIHQWPATLVQPVGSPLSLECTVEGTSNPNLYWYRQAAGRGLQLLFYSVGIGQISSEVPQNLSASRPQDRQFILSSKKLLLSDSGFYLCAWEQGSNTGELFFGEGSRLTVL.

This sequence joins TRBV14 and TRBJ2-2; D is undetermined. From germline, CDR1 is SGHDN and CDR2 FVKESK. The CDR3 is 14 amino acids. The V end lost 0 bases, the J end lost 2 bases, and 4 bases lay between the germline ends. DNA of the CDR3: TGTGCCAGCAGCCAAGACATTAACACCGGGGAGCTGTTTTTT. Protein sequence: CASSQDINTGELFF.

The count of this clone is one. The DNA is omitted, as the CDR3 cannot be located on it reliably, and the CDR3 follows TCRdb's listing. The V and J genes are TRBV12-5 and TRBJ1-1; the D call TRBD1 from the table was never checked on the DNA. Germline V gives CDR1 LGHNT, CDR2 FRNRAP. Counting both end residues, the CDR3 totals 15 amino acids. CDR3 sequence reads: CASGLGMGQGNEAFF.

The chain employs TRBV7-8 and TRBJ2-7, with 10 bases that match TRBD2. The V gene's germline CDR1 is SGHVS and CDR2 FQNEAQ. Germline trimming cut 0 bases from V and 3 bases from J; bases unmatched to any gene: 8. This CDR3 has 17 residues. The CDR3 nucleotides read TGTGCCAGCAGCTTAGCGGCCCCGGGACTAGCGAGCTACGAGCAGTACTTC. Protein sequence: CASSLAAPGLASYEQYF.

This clone was recorded a few times. The rearrangement uses TRBV28 and TRBJ1-5; 7 bases agree with TRBD1. V dropped 4 bases and J dropped 2; count of bases not matched to a gene: 14. CDR1 and CDR2 from the germline V gene are MDHEN and SYDVKM. There are 18 residues in the CDR3. The CDR3 here is CASSSDRERYSGNQPQHF. The CDR3 nucleotides are TGTGCCAGCAGTTCCGACAGGGAGCGTTATAGTGGCAATCAGCCCCAGCATTTT.

This clone came up a few times. The rearrangement joins TRBV19 to TRBJ2-1; the match to TRBD1 covers 9 bases. CDR1 is LNHDA and CDR2 is SQIVND in the germline V gene (reference sequence). Trimming removed 7 bases from V and 9 bases from J; junction bases left unmatched: 7. There are 13 residues in the CDR3. CDR3 residues: CASNRGPGTEQFF. The CDR3 coding sequence is TGTGCCAGTAACAGGGGGCCCGGGACTGAGCAGTTCTTC.

The CDR3 sequence: CASSPGTSDLDEQFF. DNA for the CDR3: TGTGCCAGCAGCCCGGGGACTAGCGATTTGGATGAGCAGTTCTTC. The genes are TRBV4-2 and TRBJ2-1; 10 bases fit TRBD2. The CDR3 runs to 15 residues. The trim removed 4 bases at V and 8 bases at J, leaving 8 bases unmatched. From germline, CDR1 is LGHNA and CDR2 YNFKEQ.

This clone has only one observation. The chain combines TRBV2 with TRBJ2-1; TRBD2 matches at 10 bases. The V and J ends lost 5 bases and 2 bases, in that order; junction bases with no gene match: 3. The V gene's germline CDR1 is SNHLY and CDR2 FYNNEI. The CDR3 totals 15 residues. DNA for the CDR3: TGTGCCAGCAGTCGGACTAGCGGTACCTACAATGAGCAGTTCTTC. It encodes CASSRTSGTYNEQFF.

The chain employs TRBV11-2 and TRBJ1-5; D remains ambiguous. Per germline, CDR1 SGHAT and CDR2 FQNNGV. The CDR3 has 12 residues. Trimming stripped 5 bases from V and 8 bases from J, with 10 bases between. CDR3 nucleotides: TGTGCCAGCAGCCGAGACTCTGAGCCCCAGCATTTT. This translates into CASSRDSEPQHF. Full variable domain (missing parts from reference TRBV11-2 and TRBJ1-5): EAGVAQSPRYKIIEKRQSVAFWCNPISGHATLYWYQQILGQGPKLLIQFQNNGVVDDSQLPKDRFSAERLKGVDSTLKIQPAKLEDSAVYLCASSRDSEPQHFGDGTRLSIL.

The V and J genes are TRBV7-9 and TRBJ2-1; a possible D gene is TRBD1 (5 bases). Germline assignment: CDR1 SEHNR and CDR2 FQNEAQ (reference sequence). V lost 6 bases and J lost 15, with 15 bases in between. The CDR3 extends over 11 amino acids. The CDR3 protein is CASRVGQGWFF. As DNA, the CDR3 is TGTGCCAGCAGGGTAGGGCAGGGTTGGTTCTTC. The full variable domain, completed using reference TRBV7-9 and TRBJ2-1, is DTGVSQNPRHKITKRGQNVTFRCDPISEHNRLYWYRQTLGQGPEFLTYFQNEAQLEKSRLLSDRFSAERPKGSFSTLEIQRTEQGDSAMYLCASRVGQGWFFGPGTRLTVL.

The chain employs TRBV6-1 and TRBJ2-5; TRBD2 matches 9 bases. Germline CDR1 is MNHNS and CDR2 is SASEGT. The length of the CDR3 is 18 residues. After removal of 0 bases from V and 4 bases from J, the junction contained 12 bases not matched to a gene. Here the CDR3 DNA reads TGTGCCAGCAGTGAAGCGCTACGTTGGGCGGGGGGGCCAGAGACCCAGTACTTC. It encodes CASSEALRWAGGPETQYF.

CDR3 loop: CASSQDRAEKLFF. The CDR3 region has the DNA TGTGCCAGCAGCCAAGACAGGGCCGAAAAACTGTTTTTT. The chain employs TRBV3-1 (or the pseudogene TRBV3-2) and TRBJ1-4; perhaps TRBD1 as D (5 bases). This CDR3 is 13 amino acids long. The germline V gene has CDR1 LGHDT and CDR2 YNNKEL (reference sequence). Trimming removed 0 bases at V and 8 bases at J, with 7 bases between.

The chain uses TRBV30 and TRBJ1-4; TRBD1 matches 12 bases. J was trimmed by 1 base and V by 3 bases; bases with no gene match: 9. CDR1 is GTSNPN and CDR2 is SVGIG in the germline V gene (reference sequence). The CDR3 is 18 amino acids. The DNA of the CDR3 is TGTGCCTGGAGCCCAGGGACAGGGGGCAGAGGAACTAATGAAAAACTGTTTTTT. The encoded protein is CAWSPGTGGRGTNEKLFF.

CDR3 in amino acids: CASMRGGPNEQFF. The CDR3 coding sequence is TGTGCCAGCATGAGGGGGGGCCCCAATGAGCAGTTCTTC. This chain links TRBV27 with TRBJ2-1; weak D call: TRBD2 (7 bases). CDR1 and CDR2 from the germline V gene are MNHEY and SMNVEV (reference sequence). The CDR3 consists of 13 residues. V lost 7 bases, J lost 6 bases, and 13 bases lay in between.

The CDR3 DNA reads TGTGCCAGCACTCGTGCGACAGGGGGCAATCAGCCCCAGCATTTT. This encodes CASTRATGGNQPQHF. This rearrangement joins TRBV28 to TRBJ1-5; 8 bases map to TRBD1. Germline V gene data show CDR1 as MDHEN and CDR2 as SYDVKM. The CDR3 is 15 residues long. Trimming cost V 7 bases and J 2 bases; bases outside gene matches: 7.

The CDR3 DNA follows: TGTGCCAGCAGCCGGGGGTCCTACGAGCAGTACTTC. It is translated as CASSRGSYEQYF. The chain combines TRBV7-9 with TRBJ2-7; D perhaps matches TRBD2 (6 bases). V gave up 5 bases and J gave up 1 base, with 6 bases separating them. The CDR3 extends over 12 amino acids. CDR1 is SEHNR and CDR2 is FQNEAQ in the germline V gene (reference sequence).

The rearrangement links TRBV2 to TRBJ2-7, with D perhaps matching TRBD1 (5 bases). CDR1 and CDR2 from the germline V gene are SNHLY and FYNNEI. V dropped 4 bases and J dropped 6 bases, with 13 bases sitting between them. The CDR3 is 13 residues long. The DNA of the CDR3 is TGTGCCAGCAGTGTTACAGGATTCTCCGAGCAGTACGTC. It yields the protein CASSVTGFSEQYV.

The CDR3 protein is CASSSRTGALDTQYF. As DNA, the CDR3 is TGTGCCAGCAGCTCAAGGACAGGGGCATTAGATACGCAGTATTTT. The chain combines TRBV5-8 with TRBJ2-3, with 9 bases fitting TRBD1. The length of the CDR3 is 15 residues. Germline V gene data show CDR1 as SGHTS and CDR2 as YDEGEE. Losses at the gene ends were 3 bases for V and 5 bases for J; bases not matched to a gene: 7.

The chain links TRBV18 to TRBJ2-7, with 9 bases identical to TRBD2. V was pared by 0 bases and J by 1 base, with 1 base of the junction left unmatched. This CDR3 has 15 amino acids. The germline gives CDR1 KGHSH, CDR2 LQKENI. CDR3: CASSPPSGGSYEQYF. The DNA for the CDR3 is TGTGCCAGCTCACCACCTAGCGGGGGTTCCTACGAGCAGTACTTC.

The rearrangement links TRBV28 to TRBJ1-1; the match to TRBD1 covers 12 bases. V dropped 3 bases and J dropped 0; count of bases not matched to a gene: 5. The CDR3 spans 17 residues. CDR1 and CDR2 from the germline V gene are MDHEN and SYDVKM. The CDR3 DNA sequence: TGTGCCAGCAGTTTGTTAGGGACAGGGGGCGTGAACACTGAAGCTTTCTTT. It yields the protein CASSLLGTGGVNTEAFF.

The chain has TRBV18 and TRBJ1-2, with 7 bases fitting TRBD1. After removal of 6 bases from V and 5 bases from J, the junction contained 15 bases not matched to a gene. The germline gives CDR1 KGHSH, CDR2 LQKENI. The length of the CDR3 is 16 residues. The CDR3 sequence: CASSPGQTAESYGYTF. The CDR3 DNA follows: TGTGCCAGCTCTCCGGGACAGACAGCAGAGAGTTATGGCTACACCTTC.

The chain is built from TRBV10-3 and TRBJ2-1; 9 bases fit TRBD2. The CDR3 contains 16 residues. Germline V CDR1 and CDR2: ENHRY, SYGVKD. V dropped 4 bases and J dropped 5; count of bases not matched to a gene: 9. The CDR3 is CAISGGSGSVDNEQFF. For the CDR3, the DNA is TGTGCCATCAGTGGTGGTAGCGGGAGTGTTGACAATGAGCAGTTCTTC.

The chain has TRBV2 and TRBJ1-2; 8 nucleotides line up with TRBD1. Trimming removed 4 bases from V and 0 bases from J; junction bases left unmatched: 10. CDR1 SNHLY and CDR2 FYNNEI come from the germline V gene. The CDR3 covers 17 residues. This chain's CDR3 is CASSGRTGQFPNYGYTF. CDR3 bases: TGTGCCAGCAGTGGTCGGACAGGGCAATTTCCTAACTATGGCTACACCTTC. The full variable domain, rest sourced from reference TRBV2 and TRBJ1-2, is EPEVTQTPSHQVTQMGQEVILRCVPISNHLYFYWYRQILGQKVEFLVSFYNNEISEKSEIFDDQFSVERPDGSNFTLKIRSTKLEDSAMYFCASSGRTGQFPNYGYTFGSGTRLTVV.

The chain joins TRBV5-1 to TRBJ1-1; a possible D gene is TRBD1 (5 bases). The germline V and J ends were trimmed by 5 bases and 5 bases, with 13 bases remaining between them. The V gene's germline CDR1 is SGHRS and CDR2 YFSETQ. This CDR3 has 13 amino acids. DNA of the CDR3: TGCGCCAGCAGTATGGCAGGGTGGACTGAAGCTTTCTTT. Amino acids: CASSMAGWTEAFF. Variable domain in full (rest from reference TRBV5-1 and TRBJ1-1): KAGVTQTPRYLIKTRGQQVTLSCSPISGHRSVSWYQQTPGQGLQFLFEYFSETQRNKGNFPGRFSGRQFSNSRSEMNVSTLELGDSALYLCASSMAGWTEAFFGQGTRLTVV.

This clone was picked up one time. The gene calls are TRBV21-1 and TRBJ2-7; the listed D gene, TRBD2, was not tested against the DNA. TRBV21-1 corresponds to a pseudogene. The CDR3 totals 12 residues. CDR3 nucleotides: TGTGCCAGCAGCCCCCGCGGAATCGAGCAGTACTTC. Encoded protein: CASSPRGIEQYF.